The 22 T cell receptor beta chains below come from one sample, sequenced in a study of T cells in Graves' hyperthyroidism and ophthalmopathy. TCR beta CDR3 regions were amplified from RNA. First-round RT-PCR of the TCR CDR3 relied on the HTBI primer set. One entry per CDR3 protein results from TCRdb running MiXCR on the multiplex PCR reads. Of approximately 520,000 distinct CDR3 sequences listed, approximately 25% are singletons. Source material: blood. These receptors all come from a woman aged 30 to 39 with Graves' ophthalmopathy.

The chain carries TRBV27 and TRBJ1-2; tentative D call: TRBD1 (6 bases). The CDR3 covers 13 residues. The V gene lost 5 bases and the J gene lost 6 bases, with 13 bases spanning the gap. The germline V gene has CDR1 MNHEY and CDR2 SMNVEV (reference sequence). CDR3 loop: CASSGGGRNGYTF. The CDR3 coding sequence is TGTGCCAGCAGTGGGGGGGGGCGCAATGGCTACACCTTC.

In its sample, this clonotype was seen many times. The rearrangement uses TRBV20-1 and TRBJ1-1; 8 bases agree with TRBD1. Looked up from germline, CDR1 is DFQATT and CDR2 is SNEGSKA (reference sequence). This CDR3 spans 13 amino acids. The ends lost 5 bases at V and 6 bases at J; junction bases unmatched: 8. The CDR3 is CSARDRKFAEAFF. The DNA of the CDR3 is TGCAGTGCTCGGGACAGGAAGTTTGCTGAAGCTTTCTTT.

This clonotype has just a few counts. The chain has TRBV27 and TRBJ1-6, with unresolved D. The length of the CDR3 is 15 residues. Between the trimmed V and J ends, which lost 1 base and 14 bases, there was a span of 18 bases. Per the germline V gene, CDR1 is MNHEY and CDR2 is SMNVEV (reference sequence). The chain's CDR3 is CASSLYGSNINTLHF. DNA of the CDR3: TGTGCCAGCAGTTTATATGGCAGCAACATCAACACCCTCCACTTT.

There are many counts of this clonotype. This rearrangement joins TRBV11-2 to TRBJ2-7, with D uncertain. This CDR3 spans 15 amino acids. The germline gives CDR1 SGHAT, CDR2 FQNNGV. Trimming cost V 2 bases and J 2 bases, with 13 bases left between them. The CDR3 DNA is TGTGCCAGCAGCTTAAGCAGGTCGGTTGCCTACGAGCAGTACTTC. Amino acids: CASSLSRSVAYEQYF.

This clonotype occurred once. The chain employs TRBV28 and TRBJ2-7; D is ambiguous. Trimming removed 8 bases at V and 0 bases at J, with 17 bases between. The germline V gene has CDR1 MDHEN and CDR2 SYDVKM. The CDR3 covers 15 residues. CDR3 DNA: TGTGCCAGCTCCCGACCGTCACGCTTCTCCTACGAGCAGTACTTC. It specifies CASSRPSRFSYEQYF.

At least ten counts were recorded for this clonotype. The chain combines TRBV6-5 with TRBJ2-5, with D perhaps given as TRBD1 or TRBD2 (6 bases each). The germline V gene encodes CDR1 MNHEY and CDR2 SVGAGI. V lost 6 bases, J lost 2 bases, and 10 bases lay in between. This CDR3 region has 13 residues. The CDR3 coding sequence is TGTGCCAGCAGCGCGGGACATCAAGAGACCCAGTACTTC. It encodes CASSAGHQETQYF.

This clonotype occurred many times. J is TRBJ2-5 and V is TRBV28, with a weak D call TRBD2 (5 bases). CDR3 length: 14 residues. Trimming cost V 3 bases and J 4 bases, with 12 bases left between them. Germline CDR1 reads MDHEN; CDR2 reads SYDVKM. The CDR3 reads CASSFQTTIETQYF. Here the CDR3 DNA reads TGTGCCAGCAGTTTCCAGACTACCATAGAGACCCAGTACTTC. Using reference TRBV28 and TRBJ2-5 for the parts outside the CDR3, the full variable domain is DVKVTQSSRYLVKRTGEKVFLECVQDMDHENMFWYRQDPGLGLRLIYFSYDVKMKEKGDIPEGYSVSREKKERFSLILESASTNQTSMYLCASSFQTTIETQYFGPGTRLLVL.

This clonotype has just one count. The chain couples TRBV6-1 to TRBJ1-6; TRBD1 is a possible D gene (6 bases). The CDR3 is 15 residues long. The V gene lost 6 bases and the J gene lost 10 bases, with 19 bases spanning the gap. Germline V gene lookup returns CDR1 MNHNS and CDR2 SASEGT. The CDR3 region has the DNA TGTGCCAGCAGAACAACAGGGTCGGGTGGGTCACCCCTCCACTTT. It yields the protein CASRTTGSGGSPLHF.

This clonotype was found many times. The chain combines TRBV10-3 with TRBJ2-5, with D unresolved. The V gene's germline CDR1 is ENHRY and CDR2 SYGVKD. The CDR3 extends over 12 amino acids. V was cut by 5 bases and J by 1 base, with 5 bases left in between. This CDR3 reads CAISPSQETQYF. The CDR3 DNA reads TGTGCCATCAGTCCGAGCCAAGAGACCCAGTACTTC.

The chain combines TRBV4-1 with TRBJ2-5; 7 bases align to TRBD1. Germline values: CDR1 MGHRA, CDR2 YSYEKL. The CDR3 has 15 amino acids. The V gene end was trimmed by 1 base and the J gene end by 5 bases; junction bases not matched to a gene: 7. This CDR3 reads CASSQVGTGVETQYF. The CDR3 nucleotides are TGCGCCAGCAGCCAAGTGGGAACAGGGGTGGAGACCCAGTACTTC.

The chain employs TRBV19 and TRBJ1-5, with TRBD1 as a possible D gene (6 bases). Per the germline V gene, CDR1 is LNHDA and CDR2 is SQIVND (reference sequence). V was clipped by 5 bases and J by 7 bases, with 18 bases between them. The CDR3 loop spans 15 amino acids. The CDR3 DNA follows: TGTGCCAGTAGTTTTATTCGGGGGCCGGAGCAGCCCCAGCATTTT. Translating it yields CASSFIRGPEQPQHF.

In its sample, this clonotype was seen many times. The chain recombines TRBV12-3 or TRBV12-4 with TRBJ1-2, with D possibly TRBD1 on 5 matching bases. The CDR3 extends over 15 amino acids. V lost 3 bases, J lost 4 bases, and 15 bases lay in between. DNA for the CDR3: TGTGCCAGCAGTTTTCGGGGGAAGGGAACCTATGGCTACACCTTC. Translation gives CASSFRGKGTYGYTF.

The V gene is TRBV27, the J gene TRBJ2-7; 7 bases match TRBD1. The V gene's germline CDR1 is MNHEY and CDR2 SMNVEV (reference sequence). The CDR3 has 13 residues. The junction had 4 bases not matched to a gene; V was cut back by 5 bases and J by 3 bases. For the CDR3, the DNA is TGTGCCAGCAGTAAGGGGGCGATCTACGAGCAGTACTTC. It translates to CASSKGAIYEQYF.

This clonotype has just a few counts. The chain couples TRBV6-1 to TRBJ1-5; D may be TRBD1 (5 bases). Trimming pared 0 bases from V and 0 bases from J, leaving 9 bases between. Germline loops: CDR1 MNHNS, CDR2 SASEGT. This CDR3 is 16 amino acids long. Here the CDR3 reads CASSEARQISNQPQHF. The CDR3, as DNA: TGTGCCAGCAGTGAAGCGCGACAGATTAGCAATCAGCCCCAGCATTTT.

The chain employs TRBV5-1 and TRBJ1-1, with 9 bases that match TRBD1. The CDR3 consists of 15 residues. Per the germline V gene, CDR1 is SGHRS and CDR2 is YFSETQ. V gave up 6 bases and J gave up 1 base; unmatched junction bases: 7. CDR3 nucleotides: TGCGCCAGCAACAGCTCGGGACAGGGGAACACTGAAGCTTTCTTT. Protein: CASNSSGQGNTEAFF.

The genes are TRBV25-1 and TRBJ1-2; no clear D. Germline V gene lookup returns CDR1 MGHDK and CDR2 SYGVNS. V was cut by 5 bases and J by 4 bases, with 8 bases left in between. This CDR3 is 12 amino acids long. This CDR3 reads CASSTAGYGYTF. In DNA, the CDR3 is TGTGCCAGCAGTACAGCCGGCTATGGCTACACCTTC.

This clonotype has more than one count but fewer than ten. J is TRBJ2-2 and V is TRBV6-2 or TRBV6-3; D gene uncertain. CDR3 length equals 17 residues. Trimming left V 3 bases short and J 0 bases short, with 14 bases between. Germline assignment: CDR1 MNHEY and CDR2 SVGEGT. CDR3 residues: CASSYGVSSTNTGELFF. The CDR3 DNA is TGTGCCAGCAGTTATGGCGTGAGCAGTACGAACACCGGGGAGCTGTTTTTT.

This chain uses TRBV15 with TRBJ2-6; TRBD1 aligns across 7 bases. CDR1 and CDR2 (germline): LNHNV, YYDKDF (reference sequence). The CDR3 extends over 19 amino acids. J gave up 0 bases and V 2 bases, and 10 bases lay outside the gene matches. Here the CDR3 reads CATSRTDRVPLSGANVLTF. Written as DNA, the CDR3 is TGTGCCACCAGCAGAACTGACAGGGTCCCCCTCTCTGGGGCCAACGTCCTGACTTTC.

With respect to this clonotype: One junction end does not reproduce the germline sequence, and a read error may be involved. The CDR3 nucleotides read TGTGCTAGCAGCCAAATGCGGTCTCGCTATGGCTACACCTTC. This codes for CASSQMRSRYGYTF. This chain uses TRBV7-7 with TRBJ1-2; no definite D call. The CDR3 length is 14 residues. Germline assignment: CDR1 SSHAT and CDR2 FNYEAQ (reference sequence). The full variable domain, its missing parts supplied by reference TRBV7-7 and TRBJ1-2, is GAGVSQSPRYKVTKRGQDVTLRCDPISSHATLYWYQQALGQGPEFLTYFNYEAQPDKSGLPSDRFSAERPEGSISTLTIQRTEQRDSAMYRCASSQMRSRYGYTFGSGTRLTVV.

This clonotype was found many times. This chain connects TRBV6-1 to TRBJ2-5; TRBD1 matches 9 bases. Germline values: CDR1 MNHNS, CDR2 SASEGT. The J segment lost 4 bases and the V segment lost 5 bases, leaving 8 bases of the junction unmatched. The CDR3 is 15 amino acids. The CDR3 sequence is CASSPTHRGRETQYF. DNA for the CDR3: TGTGCCAGCAGTCCCACTCACAGGGGGCGAGAGACCCAGTACTTC.

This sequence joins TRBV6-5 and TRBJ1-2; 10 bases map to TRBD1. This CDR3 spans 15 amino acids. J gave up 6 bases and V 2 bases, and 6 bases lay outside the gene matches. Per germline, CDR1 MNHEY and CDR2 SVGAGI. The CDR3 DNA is TGTGCCAGCAGTTACGCCGGACAGGGGGAGGATGGCTACACCTTC. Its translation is CASSYAGQGEDGYTF.

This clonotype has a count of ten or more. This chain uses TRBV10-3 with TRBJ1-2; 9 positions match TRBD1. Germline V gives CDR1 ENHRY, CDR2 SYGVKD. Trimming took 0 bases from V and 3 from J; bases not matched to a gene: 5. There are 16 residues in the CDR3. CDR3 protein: CAISESGQGMYYGYTF. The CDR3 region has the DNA TGTGCCATCAGTGAGTCCGGACAGGGGATGTACTATGGCTACACCTTC.